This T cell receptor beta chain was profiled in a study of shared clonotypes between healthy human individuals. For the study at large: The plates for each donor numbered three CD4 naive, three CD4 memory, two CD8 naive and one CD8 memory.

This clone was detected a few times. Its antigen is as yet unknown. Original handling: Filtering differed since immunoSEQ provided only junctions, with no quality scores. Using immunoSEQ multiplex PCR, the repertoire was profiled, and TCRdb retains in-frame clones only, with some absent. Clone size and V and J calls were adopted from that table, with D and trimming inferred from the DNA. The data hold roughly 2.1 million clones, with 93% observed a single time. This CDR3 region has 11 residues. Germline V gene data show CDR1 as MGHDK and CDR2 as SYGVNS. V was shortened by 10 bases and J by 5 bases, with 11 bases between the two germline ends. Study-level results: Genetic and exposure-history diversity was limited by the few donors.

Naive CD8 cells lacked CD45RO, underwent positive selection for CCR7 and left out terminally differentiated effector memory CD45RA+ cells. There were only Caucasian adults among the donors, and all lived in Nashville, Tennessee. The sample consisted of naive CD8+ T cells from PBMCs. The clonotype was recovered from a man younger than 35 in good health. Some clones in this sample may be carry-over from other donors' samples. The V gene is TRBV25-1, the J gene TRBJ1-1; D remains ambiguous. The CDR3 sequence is CATSRATEAFF. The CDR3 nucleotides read TGTGCCACCTCAAGGGCTACTGAAGCTTTCTTT.